The next 19 T cell receptor beta chains were all read from a single sample in a study of chemoradiotherapy in HPV16-positive cancers. Assay: immunoSEQ multiplex PCR; the TCRdb copy retains only in-frame clones and omits some. The sample lists around 9,700 clones; around 68% were seen once. Sample collection occurred from a patient who underwent chemoradiotherapy. These receptors were taken from a human donor with HPV-associated anogenital cancer.

V and J are TRBV12-5 and TRBJ2-5; D is uncertain. Germline CDR1 and CDR2: LGHNT and FRNRAP. Trimming removed 4 bases from V and 1 base from J, with 7 bases in between. The CDR3 runs to 13 residues. In DNA form, the CDR3 reads TGTGCTAGTGGTTCAAACTTCCAAGAGACCCAGTACTTC. This gives the protein CASGSNFQETQYF.

The chain links TRBV13 to TRBJ2-3, with TRBD2 matching 11 bases. CDR1 is PRHDT and CDR2 is FYEKMQ in the germline V gene (reference sequence). The J segment lost 2 bases and the V segment lost 2 bases, leaving 9 bases of the junction unmatched. The CDR3 is 18 residues long. CDR3 nucleotides: TGTGCCAGCAGCTTAACGGGACTAGCGGTAACCTCCACAGATACGCAGTATTTT. This encodes CASSLTGLAVTSTDTQYF.

The J gene is TRBJ1-1, the V gene TRBV5-1, with 8 bases that match TRBD1. Losses at the gene ends were 5 bases for V and 3 bases for J; bases not matched to a gene: 9. This CDR3 comprises 15 residues. Germline assignment: CDR1 SGHRS and CDR2 YFSETQ. The CDR3 DNA sequence: TGCGCCAGCAGTTTACGGACAGGGATGGACACTGAAGCTTTCTTT. The encoded protein is CASSLRTGMDTEAFF.

The chain couples TRBV27 to TRBJ1-1; tentative D call: TRBD1 (6 bases). Trimming took off 6 bases at V and 2 bases at J, with 16 bases between the two ends. CDR3 length: 15 amino acids. Germline V gene lookup returns CDR1 MNHEY and CDR2 SMNVEV (reference sequence). CDR3 DNA: TGTGCCAGCAGCCCCTGGGGGGGGGCCAACACTGAAGCTTTCTTT. Translation gives CASSPWGGANTEAFF.

V usage is TRBV7-2 and J usage is TRBJ2-1, with D maybe TRBD2 (6 bases). V lost 5 bases, J lost 6 bases, and 17 bases lay in between. Germline V gene data show CDR1 as SGHTA and CDR2 as FQGNSA. This CDR3 is built from 15 residues. The CDR3 reads CASSPLSSGSNEQFF. CDR3 bases: TGTGCCAGCAGCCCCCTTTCCAGCGGGTCCAATGAGCAGTTCTTC.

The V call is TRBV21-1, the J call TRBJ2-7; the table's D call TRBD2 went unverified against the DNA. TRBV21-1 is tagged as a pseudogene. CDR3 length equals 13 residues. In DNA, the CDR3 is TGTGCCAGCATCGGCGGGAGCGACTACGAGCAGTACTTC. Protein: CASIGGSDYEQYF.

The V call is TRBV4-3, the J call TRBJ1-1; D is possibly TRBD1 (6 bases). Looked up from germline, CDR1 is LGHNA and CDR2 is YSLEER. V lost 1 base and J lost 4, with 10 bases in between. There are 14 residues in the CDR3. This CDR3 reads CASSQGPQGTEAFF. The CDR3 nucleotides are TGCGCCAGCAGCCAAGGTCCACAGGGCACTGAAGCTTTCTTT.

CDR3 loop: CSVGEGHNSPLHF. CDR3 in DNA: TGCAGCGTTGGCGAGGGGCACAATTCACCCCTCCACTTT. The V gene is TRBV29-1, the J gene TRBJ1-6, with a possible D match to TRBD1 (5 bases). Germline values: CDR1 SQVTM, CDR2 ANQGSEA. This CDR3 has 13 residues. Trimming took off 4 bases at V and 7 bases at J, with 11 bases between the two ends.

This clone was seen more than once but under ten times. The chain combines TRBV7-9 with TRBJ1-5, with D perhaps matching TRBD1 (5 bases). The germline CDR1 and CDR2 sequences are SEHNR and FQNEAQ (reference sequence). V dropped 1 base and J dropped 7 bases, with 20 bases sitting between them. The CDR3 spans 17 residues. The CDR3, as DNA: TGTGCCAGCAGCTTAGGGTCGCGGACAAAGGCCGCCCAGCCCCAGCATTTT. Translated: CASSLGSRTKAAQPQHF.

The V call is TRBV25-1, the J call TRBJ2-7, with D perhaps matching TRBD1 or TRBD2 (6 bases each). This CDR3 has 15 amino acids. Trimming pared 5 bases from V and 6 bases from J, leaving 20 bases between. The germline CDR1 and CDR2 sequences are MGHDK and SYGVNS. The CDR3, as DNA: TGTGCCAGCAGTCCCTTAGGGGGGATGGCTAGCGAGCAGTACTTC. This gives the protein CASSPLGGMASEQYF.

The CDR3 nucleotides are TGTGCCAGTAGTTCCCCGCACGGGGCGGGAGGCTACACCTTC. It specifies CASSSPHGAGGYTF. J is TRBJ1-2 and V is TRBV19; the D gene is possibly TRBD1 (5 bases). Germline V lookup: CDR1 LNHDA, CDR2 SQIVND (reference sequence). The CDR3 contains 14 residues. V dropped 5 bases and J dropped 8 bases, with 18 bases sitting between them.

The chain is built from TRBV5-4 and TRBJ2-5; TRBD2 matches 13 bases. Germline-derived CDR1 and CDR2 are SGHNT and YYREEE (reference sequence). Unmatched junction bases numbered 4, after V lost 0 bases and J lost 5 bases. The CDR3 loop spans 16 amino acids. The CDR3 DNA reads TGTGCCAGCAGCTTGGGACTAGCGGGGGGTTATGAGACCCAGTACTTC. Amino acid sequence: CASSLGLAGGYETQYF.

This rearrangement joins TRBV27 to TRBJ2-6, with D possibly matching TRBD2 (5 bases). The V end lost 2 bases, the J end lost 0 bases, and 17 bases lay between the germline ends. Germline V gene data show CDR1 as MNHEY and CDR2 as SMNVEV (reference sequence). This CDR3 has 19 residues. CDR3 bases: TGTGCCAGCAGTTTACTCCGGGAAGTACTTTACTCTGGGGCCAACGTCCTGACTTTC. It specifies CASSLLREVLYSGANVLTF.

This clone was seen once. The chain combines TRBV28 with TRBJ1-1, with 9 bases fitting TRBD1. This CDR3 contains 16 residues. Trimming at V came to 4 bases and at J to 0 bases, leaving 6 bases not matched to a gene. The germline V gene encodes CDR1 MDHEN and CDR2 SYDVKM. CDR3 protein: CASSSTGGLVNTEAFF. The CDR3 nucleotides are TGTGCCAGCAGTTCAACAGGGGGCCTGGTGAACACTGAAGCTTTCTTT. Based on the CDR3 plus reference TRBV28 and TRBJ1-1, the full variable domain is DVKVTQSSRYLVKRTGEKVFLECVQDMDHENMFWYRQDPGLGLRLIYFSYDVKMKEKGDIPEGYSVSREKKERFSLILESASTNQTSMYLCASSSTGGLVNTEAFFGQGTRLTVV.

This clone occurred a few times. The genes are TRBV5-1 and TRBJ1-4; D is ambiguous. The CDR3 spans 15 residues. Germline values: CDR1 SGHRS, CDR2 YFSETQ. The ends were cut back, 0 bases at V and 4 bases at J, with 10 bases in the middle. The CDR3 DNA is TGCGCCAGCAGCTTGGTTTCTACAGATAATGAAAAACTGTTTTTT. Translation gives CASSLVSTDNEKLFF.

V gene TRBV5-1 combines with J gene TRBJ2-3; 7 bases align to TRBD2. Germline trimming cut 5 bases from V and 5 bases from J; bases unmatched to any gene: 5. Germline V gives CDR1 SGHRS, CDR2 YFSETQ. The CDR3 runs to 13 residues. The CDR3 here is CASRSLAVDTQYF. The CDR3 nucleotides read TGCGCCAGCAGGTCCCTAGCGGTAGATACGCAGTATTTT.

This clone is a singleton in its sample. V is TRBV5-1 and J is TRBJ2-3; 10 nucleotides align to TRBD1. The CDR3 has 17 amino acids. J lost 1 base, V lost 0 bases, and 5 bases had no gene match. Germline loops: CDR1 SGHRS, CDR2 YFSETQ. The CDR3 loop is CASSLGAGTGGTDTQYF. The CDR3 bases are TGCGCCAGCAGCTTGGGCGCCGGGACAGGGGGCACAGATACGCAGTATTTT.

The CDR3 DNA sequence: TGTGCCAGCCAGGAGGTTACGTTTATGAGCAATCAGCCCCAGCATTTT. It encodes CASQEVTFMSNQPQHF. The chain has TRBV19 and TRBJ1-5; D ambiguous. The germline CDR1 and CDR2 sequences are LNHDA and SQIVND (reference sequence). The CDR3 length is 16 residues. The germline V and J ends were trimmed by 9 bases and 1 base, with 19 bases remaining between them.

V usage is TRBV6-5 and J usage is TRBJ1-2, with no clear D. Germline V CDR1 and CDR2: MNHEY, SVGAGI. V was trimmed by 6 bases and J by 9 bases, leaving 14 bases between them. CDR3 length equals 12 residues. CDR3 nucleotide sequence: TGTGCCAGCAGAAAGGGAACCCACAGCTACACCTTC. It is translated as CASRKGTHSYTF.